This T cell receptor (beta chain) was profiled in a study of blood T cell repertoires in COVID-19. The wider study: Material from acute and convalescent COVID-19 was sourced from the United States, Italy and Spain. Nucleic acid was either cDNA or gDNA, and it came from T cells, B-cell-depleted T cells, or PBMCs.

The repertoire was sequenced with immunoSEQ multiplex PCR; TCRdb's copy has only in-frame clones and lacks some. The repertoire holds over 140,000 clones, with 75% to 85% as singletons. The CDR3 runs to 17 residues. The V and J ends lost 1 base and 2 bases respectively, with 16 bases between them. In germline, CDR1 is LGHDT, CDR2 YNNKEL (reference sequence). This clonotype was sampled from a woman over 75 with active or convalescent COVID-19. The material sequenced was peripheral blood. V gene TRBV3-1 (or the pseudogene TRBV3-2) combines with J gene TRBJ2-3; possibly TRBD1 for D (5 bases). CDR3 region: CASSQVARQTLTDTQYF. The DNA for the CDR3 is TGTGCCAGCAGCCAAGTGGCCCGACAGACACTCACAGATACGCAGTATTTT.